This entry lists 10 T cell receptor beta chains sequenced from one sample in a study of T cell responses to AZD1222 COVID-19 vaccine. The repertoire was sequenced with immunoSEQ multiplex PCR; TCRdb's copy has only in-frame clones and lacks some. The data contain roughly 120,000 clones, roughly 87% of them singletons. The material sequenced was peripheral blood, taken on day 0 of AZD1222 vaccination. These receptors originate from an adult in good health.

This chain connects TRBV19 to TRBJ2-3, with TRBD2 identical over 9 bases. Germline V gene sequence: CDR1 LNHDA, CDR2 SQIVND (reference sequence). V gave up 5 bases and J gave up 2 bases; unmatched junction bases: 8. This CDR3 has 16 residues. The CDR3 here is CASSSGLASLTDTQYF. CDR3 coding DNA: TGTGCCAGTAGTTCGGGACTAGCTAGCCTCACAGATACGCAGTATTTT.

The J gene is TRBJ1-2, the V gene TRBV24-1; D uncertain. V was trimmed by 3 bases and J by 0 bases, leaving 10 bases between them. The CDR3 runs 15 residues. Germline V gene data show CDR1 as KGHDR and CDR2 as SFDVKD. The DNA of the CDR3 is TGTGCCACCAGTGATCCTCGGGGTCCTAACTATGGCTACACCTTC. Translating gives CATSDPRGPNYGYTF.

J is TRBJ2-7 and V is TRBV5-6; D uncertain. With 5 bases removed from V and 2 bases from J, the gap between germline ends came to 11 bases. Germline assignment: CDR1 SGHDT and CDR2 YYEEEE. CDR3 length equals 13 residues. CDR3 residues: CASRFGRTYEQYF. The CDR3 region has the DNA TGTGCCAGCAGATTTGGGCGAACCTACGAGCAGTACTTC.

The chain is built from TRBV5-4 and TRBJ2-7; 12 positions agree with TRBD1. V trimming: 6 bases; J trimming: 6 bases; junction bases outside the gene matches: 7. This CDR3 region has 14 residues. CDR1 is SGHNT and CDR2 is YYREEE in the germline V gene (reference sequence). CDR3 amino acids: CASNMGQGAGEQYF. CDR3 coding DNA: TGTGCCAGCAACATGGGACAGGGGGCAGGCGAGCAGTACTTC. Combining the CDR3 with reference TRBV5-4 and TRBJ2-7 gives the whole variable domain ETGVTQSPTHLIKTRGQQVTLRCSSQSGHNTVSWYQQALGQGPQFIFQYYREEENGRGNFPPRFSGLQFPNYSSELNVNALELDDSALYLCASNMGQGAGEQYFGPGTRLTVT.

V gene TRBV28 combines with J gene TRBJ1-2; D possibly corresponds to TRBD1 (6 bases). V gave up 5 bases and J gave up 7 bases, with 11 bases separating them. This CDR3 is built from 12 residues. Germline values: CDR1 MDHEN, CDR2 SYDVKM. The chain's CDR3 is CASSTGGRGYTF. The DNA of the CDR3 is TGTGCCAGCAGTACGGGGGGCCGTGGCTACACCTTC.

The genes are TRBV19 and TRBJ1-3, with D hard to call. The V gene's germline CDR1 is LNHDA and CDR2 SQIVND (reference sequence). Deletions cut 5 bases from V and 5 bases from J, with 22 bases between. This CDR3 region has 17 residues. CDR3 bases: TGTGCCAGTAGTCCGGTAGGACGGGGAGGTAGTCGAAACACCATATATTTT. Protein sequence: CASSPVGRGGSRNTIYF.

This rearrangement joins TRBV24-1 to TRBJ2-5; a weak D match, TRBD1 (7 bases). CDR1 and CDR2 (germline): KGHDR, SFDVKD. Trimming took off 4 bases at V and 5 bases at J, with 16 bases between the two ends. The CDR3 is 15 amino acids. The CDR3 nucleotides read TGTGCCACCAGTGACACCACAGGGGCGGGGGAGACCCAGTACTTC. Its protein product is CATSDTTGAGETQYF.

V gene TRBV5-8 combines with J gene TRBJ2-7, with 11 bases aligning to TRBD1. CDR3 size: 16 residues. The germline CDR1 and CDR2 sequences are SGHTS and YDEGEE. V gave up 0 bases and J gave up 3 bases; unmatched junction bases: 5. This CDR3 is CASSLAMDRGLYEQYF. The CDR3 coding sequence is TGTGCCAGCAGCTTGGCAATGGACAGGGGGCTCTACGAGCAGTACTTC.

V usage is TRBV11-3 and J usage is TRBJ2-5, with 9 positions matching TRBD1. V gave up 5 bases and J gave up 1 base; unmatched junction bases: 5. The V gene's germline CDR1 is SGHNT and CDR2 YENEEA. The CDR3 is 15 residues long. The CDR3 loop reads CASSRTGATQETQYF. The CDR3 DNA reads as TGTGCCAGCAGCCGGACAGGGGCAACCCAAGAGACCCAGTACTTC.

The chain is built from TRBV9 and TRBJ1-2; the match to TRBD1 covers 8 bases. Germline CDR1 reads SGDLS; CDR2 reads YYNGEE. Trimming cost V 5 bases and J 1 base; bases outside gene matches: 1. The CDR3 runs 13 residues. The CDR3 coding sequence is TGTGCCAGCAGAGGACAGGGTAACTATGGCTACACCTTC. It yields the protein CASRGQGNYGYTF.